A single sample gave rise to the 8 T cell receptor beta chains below, sequenced in a study of Ad26.COV2.S vaccination and SARS-CoV-2 variants (TCRdb year 2021). The intended sense of this specimen's treatment or condition label: 19 received Ad26.COV2.S at low or high dose, single or two shots; 5 received placebo; per-sample allocation not given. Repertoires of vaccine and placebo recipients were sequenced from samples collected on day 63 after the first injection. The method behind the library was the immunoSEQ multiplex PCR assay. TCRdb mirrors the immuneACCESS table, restricted to in-frame sequences. Some clones are absent from its copies; in checked studies, under half trace to an unresolved V gene, and the reason for the others is unknown. For this sample the table gives a few hundred thousand clones, of which 87% were detected only once. In total, the top ten clones hold around 3.6% of the sample.

This specimen consisted of peripheral blood, obtained in a trial of Ad26.COV2.S vaccine versus placebo. Every receptor here comes from a person between 18 and 60 years old who received the Ad26.COV2.S COVID-19 vaccine or a placebo.

This sequence joins TRBV5-1 and TRBJ1-2; D perhaps matches TRBD1 (6 bases). Looked up from germline, CDR1 is SGHRS and CDR2 is YFSETQ. This CDR3 is 13 amino acids long. Trimming took 5 bases from V and 8 from J, leaving 16 bases between them. CDR3 in amino acids: CASRPTGLYGYTF. The CDR3 DNA reads as TGCGCCAGCAGACCTACAGGGTTATACGGCTACACCTTC.

The J gene is TRBJ1-2, the V gene TRBV6-5; possible D gene TRBD1, 5 bases. Germline V lookup: CDR1 MNHEY, CDR2 SVGAGI. This CDR3 contains 14 residues. V was clipped by 3 bases and J by 4 bases, with 12 bases between them. This CDR3 reads CASSYSTVGYGYTF. The CDR3 bases are TGTGCCAGCAGTTATTCGACAGTGGGCTATGGCTACACCTTC.

The rearrangement links TRBV30 to TRBJ1-2; possibly TRBD1 for D (6 bases). This CDR3 region has 17 residues. Germline V CDR1 and CDR2: GTSNPN, SVGIG (reference sequence). The V gene lost 4 bases and the J gene lost 4 bases, with 25 bases spanning the gap. The CDR3 DNA reads TGTGCCTGGATGCATCGACTACAGGGAAGAATAAGCTATGGCTACACCTTC. It encodes CAWMHRLQGRISYGYTF.

This clone was counted between two and nine times. This rearrangement joins TRBV4-2 to TRBJ1-2, with TRBD1 identical over 7 bases. The CDR3 length is 12 residues. The V and J ends lost 8 bases and 4 bases, in that order; junction bases with no gene match: 4. Germline assignment: CDR1 LGHNA and CDR2 YNFKEQ. The CDR3 loop reads CASRTGSYGYTF. For the CDR3, the DNA is TGTGCCAGCCGGACAGGATCCTATGGCTACACCTTC.

This sequence joins TRBV5-1 and TRBJ2-7; 8 bases are a match to TRBD1. Germline CDR1 SGHRS, CDR2 YFSETQ. V dropped 3 bases and J dropped 7; count of bases not matched to a gene: 9. The CDR3 sequence is 14 residues long. The CDR3 is CASSSRTGSGEQYF. The CDR3 DNA reads TGCGCCAGCAGCTCTCGGACAGGGTCGGGGGAGCAGTACTTC.

The chain joins TRBV4-1 to TRBJ1-1; D unresolved. The CDR3 length is 16 residues. The V gene's germline CDR1 is MGHRA and CDR2 YSYEKL. V lost 0 bases and J lost 0, with 11 bases in between. The CDR3 DNA is TGCGCCAGCAGCCAAGATTGGCCGGGGATGAACACTGAAGCTTTCTTT. It codes for CASSQDWPGMNTEAFF.

This clone is a singleton in its sample. This sequence joins TRBV3-1 (or the pseudogene TRBV3-2) and TRBJ1-1; 7 bases match TRBD1. This CDR3 has 16 residues. V lost 4 bases, J lost 4 bases, and 12 bases stayed unmatched. Germline lookup yields CDR1 LGHDT and CDR2 YNNKEL (reference sequence). CDR3 nucleotide sequence: TGTGCCAGCAGCCCTCCTCGGCAGGGGGTATTCACTGAAGCTTTCTTT. Translated: CASSPPRQGVFTEAFF.

The chain uses TRBV7-8 and TRBJ1-2; 8 bases match TRBD1. CDR1 and CDR2 (germline): SGHVS, FQNEAQ. Trimming took 3 bases from V and 4 from J; bases not matched to a gene: 1. CDR3 length: 13 amino acids. The CDR3 sequence is CASSFGTGYGYTF. The CDR3 bases are TGTGCCAGCAGCTTCGGGACAGGCTATGGCTACACCTTC.